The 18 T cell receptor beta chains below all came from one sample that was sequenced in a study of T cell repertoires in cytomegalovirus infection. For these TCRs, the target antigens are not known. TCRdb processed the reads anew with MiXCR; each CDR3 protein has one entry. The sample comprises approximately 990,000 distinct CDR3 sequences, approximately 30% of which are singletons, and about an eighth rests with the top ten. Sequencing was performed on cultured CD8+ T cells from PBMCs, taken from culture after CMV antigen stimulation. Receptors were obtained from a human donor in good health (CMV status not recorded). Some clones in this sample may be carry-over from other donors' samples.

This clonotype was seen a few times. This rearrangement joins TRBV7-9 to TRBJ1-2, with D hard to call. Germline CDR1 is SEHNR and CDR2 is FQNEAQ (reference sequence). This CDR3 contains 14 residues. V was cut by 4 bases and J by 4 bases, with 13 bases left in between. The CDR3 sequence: CASSSGSAPYGYTF. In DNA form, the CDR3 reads TGTGCCAGCAGCTCCGGTTCCGCACCCTATGGCTACACCTTC.

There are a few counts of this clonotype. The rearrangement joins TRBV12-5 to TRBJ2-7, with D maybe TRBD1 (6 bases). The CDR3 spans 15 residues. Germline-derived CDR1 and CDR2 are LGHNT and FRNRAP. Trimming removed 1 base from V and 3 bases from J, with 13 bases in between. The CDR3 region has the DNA TGTGCTAGTGGTTTGGGTTGGGGGCAGATCTACGAGCAGTACTTC. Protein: CASGLGWGQIYEQYF.

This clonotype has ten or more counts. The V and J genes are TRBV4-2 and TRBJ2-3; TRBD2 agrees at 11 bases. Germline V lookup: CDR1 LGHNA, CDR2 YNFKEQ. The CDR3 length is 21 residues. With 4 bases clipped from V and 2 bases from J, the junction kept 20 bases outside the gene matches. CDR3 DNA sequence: TGTGCCAGCAGCCTACGGACTGTGGTAGCGGGGGGGTCCCTGAACACAGATACGCAGTATTTT. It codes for CASSLRTVVAGGSLNTDTQYF.

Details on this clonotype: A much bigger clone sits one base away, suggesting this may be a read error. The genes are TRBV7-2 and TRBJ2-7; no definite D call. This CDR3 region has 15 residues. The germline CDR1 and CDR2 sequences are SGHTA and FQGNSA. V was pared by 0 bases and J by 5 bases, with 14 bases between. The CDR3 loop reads CASSLAIGDLHEQYV. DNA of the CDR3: TGTGCCAGCAGCTTAGCGATTGGGGATCTCCACGAGCAGTACGTC.

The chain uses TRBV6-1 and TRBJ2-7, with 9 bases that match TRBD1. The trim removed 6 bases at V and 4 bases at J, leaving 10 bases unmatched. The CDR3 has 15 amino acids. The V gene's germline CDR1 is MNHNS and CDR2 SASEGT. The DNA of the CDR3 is TGTGCCAGCAGCGAAATTGCACAGGGGGCTTACGAGCAGTACTTC. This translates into CASSEIAQGAYEQYF.

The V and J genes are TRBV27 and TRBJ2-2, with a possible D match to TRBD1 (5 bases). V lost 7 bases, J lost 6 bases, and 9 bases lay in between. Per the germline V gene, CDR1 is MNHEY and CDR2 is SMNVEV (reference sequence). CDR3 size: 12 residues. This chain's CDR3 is CASTDSPGELFF. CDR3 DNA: TGTGCCAGCACAGACAGTCCCGGGGAGCTGTTTTTT.

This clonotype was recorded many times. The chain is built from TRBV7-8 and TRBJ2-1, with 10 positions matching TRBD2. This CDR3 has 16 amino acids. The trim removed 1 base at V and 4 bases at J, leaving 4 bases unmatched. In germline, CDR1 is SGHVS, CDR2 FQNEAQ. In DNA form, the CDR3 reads TGTGCCAGCAGCTTAGTCCTAGCGGGGGAATACAATGAGCAGTTCTTC. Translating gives CASSLVLAGEYNEQFF.

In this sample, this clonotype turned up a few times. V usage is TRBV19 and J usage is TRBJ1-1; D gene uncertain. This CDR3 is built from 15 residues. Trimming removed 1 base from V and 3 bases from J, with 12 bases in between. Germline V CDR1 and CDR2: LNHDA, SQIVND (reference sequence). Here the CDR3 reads CASSIGFGLYTEAFF. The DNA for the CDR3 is TGTGCCAGTAGTATAGGGTTCGGTTTGTACACTGAAGCTTTCTTT.

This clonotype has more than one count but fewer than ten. The CDR3 nucleotides read TGTGCCAGCAGTTACTCGAACCTAGCGGGGGGGGACTCGTTCTTC. Amino acid sequence: CASSYSNLAGGDSFF. V is TRBV6-6 and J is TRBJ2-1, with TRBD2 identical over 12 bases. CDR1 and CDR2 from the germline V gene are MNHNY and SVGAGI (reference sequence). This CDR3 contains 15 residues. The ends lost 0 bases at V and 15 bases at J; junction bases unmatched: 9.

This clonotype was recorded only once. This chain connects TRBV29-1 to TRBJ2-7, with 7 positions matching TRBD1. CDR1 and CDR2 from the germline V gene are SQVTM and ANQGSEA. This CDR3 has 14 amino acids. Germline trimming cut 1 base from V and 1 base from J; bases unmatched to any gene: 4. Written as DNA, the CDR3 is TGCAGCGTTGAAGGGACAGGTGAATCCTACGAGCAGTACTTC. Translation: CSVEGTGESYEQYF.

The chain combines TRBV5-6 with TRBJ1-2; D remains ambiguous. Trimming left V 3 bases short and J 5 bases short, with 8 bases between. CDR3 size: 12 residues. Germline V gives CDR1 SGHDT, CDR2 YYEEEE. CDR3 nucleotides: TGTGCCAGCAGCTCCAGCTTTTATGGCTACACCTTC. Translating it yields CASSSSFYGYTF.

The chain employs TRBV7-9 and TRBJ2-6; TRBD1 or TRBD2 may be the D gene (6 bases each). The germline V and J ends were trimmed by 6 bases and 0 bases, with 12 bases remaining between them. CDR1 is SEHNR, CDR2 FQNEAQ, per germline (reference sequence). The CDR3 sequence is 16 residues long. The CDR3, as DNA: TGTGCCAGCAGTCACAAGGGGGGCTCTGGGGCCAACGTCCTGACTTTC. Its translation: CASSHKGGSGANVLTF. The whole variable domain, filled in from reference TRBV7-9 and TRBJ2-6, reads DTGVSQNPRHKITKRGQNVTFRCDPISEHNRLYWYRQTLGQGPEFLTYFQNEAQLEKSRLLSDRFSAERPKGSFSTLEIQRTEQGDSAMYLCASSHKGGSGANVLTFGAGSRLTVL.

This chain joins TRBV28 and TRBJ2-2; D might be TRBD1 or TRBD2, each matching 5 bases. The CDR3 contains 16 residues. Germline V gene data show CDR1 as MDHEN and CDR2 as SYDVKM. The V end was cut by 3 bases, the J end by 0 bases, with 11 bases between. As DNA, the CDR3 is TGTGCCAGCAGTTTCTTGGGGGAAACGAACACCGGGGAGCTGTTTTTT. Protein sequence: CASSFLGETNTGELFF.

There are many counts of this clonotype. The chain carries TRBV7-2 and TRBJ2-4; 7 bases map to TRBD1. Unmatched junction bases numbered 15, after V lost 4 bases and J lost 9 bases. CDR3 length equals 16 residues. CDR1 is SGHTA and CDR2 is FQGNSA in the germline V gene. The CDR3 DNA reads TGTGCCAGCAGCTCGGGACAGCAGGGCCTGGGTATCATTCAGTACTTC. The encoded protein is CASSSGQQGLGIIQYF.

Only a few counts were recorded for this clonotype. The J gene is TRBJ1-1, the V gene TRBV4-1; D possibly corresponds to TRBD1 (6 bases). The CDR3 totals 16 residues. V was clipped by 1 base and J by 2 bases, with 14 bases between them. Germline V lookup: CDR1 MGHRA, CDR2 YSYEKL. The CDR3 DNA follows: TGCGCCAGCAGCCAAGTCGGGGGCTCCGTAAACACTGAAGCTTTCTTT. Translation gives CASSQVGGSVNTEAFF.

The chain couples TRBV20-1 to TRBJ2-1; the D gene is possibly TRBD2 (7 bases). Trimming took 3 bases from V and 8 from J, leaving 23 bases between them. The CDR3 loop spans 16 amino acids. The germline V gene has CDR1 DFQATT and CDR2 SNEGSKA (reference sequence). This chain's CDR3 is CSASPWGAGAGYEQFF. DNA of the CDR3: TGCAGTGCTAGCCCCTGGGGGGCGGGGGCGGGATATGAGCAGTTCTTC.

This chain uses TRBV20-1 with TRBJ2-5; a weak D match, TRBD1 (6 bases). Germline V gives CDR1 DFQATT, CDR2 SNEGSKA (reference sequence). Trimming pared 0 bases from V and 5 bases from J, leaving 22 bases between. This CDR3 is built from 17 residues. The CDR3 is CSARDLKRPPQGETQYF. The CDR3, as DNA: TGCAGTGCTAGAGATCTCAAGCGGCCGCCCCAGGGGGAGACCCAGTACTTC.

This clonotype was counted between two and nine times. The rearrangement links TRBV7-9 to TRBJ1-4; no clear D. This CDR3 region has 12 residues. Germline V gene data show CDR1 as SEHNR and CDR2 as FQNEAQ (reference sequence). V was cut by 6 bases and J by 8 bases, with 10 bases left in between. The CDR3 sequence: CASRRTSEKLFF. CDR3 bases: TGTGCCAGCAGAAGGACCTCCGAAAAACTGTTTTTT.